Sequencing of this TCR beta chain was carried out in a study of OX40 agonist ivuxolimab in advanced cancers. Study in general: Patients received ivuxolimab, an intravenous treatment, every 2 weeks at 0.01 to 10 mg/kg.

CDR3 length: 15 amino acids. The germline V gene encodes CDR1 SGHRS and CDR2 YFSETQ. Unmatched junction bases numbered 3, after V lost 4 bases and J lost 2 bases. About this clone: No antigen is known for it.

The data were produced by immunoSEQ multiplex PCR, yet TCRdb's version contains in-frame clones alone and is incomplete. The sample records 65,000 to 85,000 clones, 89% being singletons. Points from the study as a whole: CD8+ T cells were the subset that, on average, had more expanded clones than CD4+.

Enrollment shut out patients with autoimmune disease history or systemic immunosuppression. Blood specimens came from baseline, cycle 4 day 1, and cycle 7 day 1. The rearrangement links TRBV5-1 to TRBJ2-5; TRBD2 agrees at 12 bases. The clonotype was recovered from an adult with an advanced solid tumor such as melanoma, head and neck, liver or kidney cancer. The starting material was CD4+ or CD8+ T cells sorted from blood, obtained in a trial of the OX40 agonist ivuxolimab. Here the CDR3 DNA reads TGCGCCAGCAGCCTACTAGCGGGGGGACAAGAGACCCAGTACTTC. Translating gives CASSLLAGGQETQYF.